The present T cell receptor beta chain was sequenced within a study of shared T cell receptors in the human thymus. The V and J ends lost 4 bases and 6 bases respectively, with 14 bases between them. Per the germline V gene, CDR1 is SGHRS and CDR2 is YFSETQ. The CDR3 is 13 amino acids. The protocol was immunoSEQ multiplex PCR, while the TCRdb copy is restricted to in-frame clones and leaves out a portion. The table has about 730,000 clones, approximately 85% seen once. These data also featured in a second study, about human thymus T cells. That paper notes: Healthy Finnish infants undergoing corrective surgery for congenital heart defects were used as donors. From resections taken during corrective heart surgery, the thymus tissue was obtained. It looked as if thymic and blood repertoires used V and J genes in a biased way.

This TCR was sampled from a girl under two years old with a congenital heart defect. The chain is built from TRBV5-1 and TRBJ2-7; D is ambiguous. The sample comprised thymocytes. As DNA, the CDR3 is TGCGCCAGCAGCGCCTTTCTAGACTCCGAGCAGTACTTC. The encoded protein is CASSAFLDSEQYF.